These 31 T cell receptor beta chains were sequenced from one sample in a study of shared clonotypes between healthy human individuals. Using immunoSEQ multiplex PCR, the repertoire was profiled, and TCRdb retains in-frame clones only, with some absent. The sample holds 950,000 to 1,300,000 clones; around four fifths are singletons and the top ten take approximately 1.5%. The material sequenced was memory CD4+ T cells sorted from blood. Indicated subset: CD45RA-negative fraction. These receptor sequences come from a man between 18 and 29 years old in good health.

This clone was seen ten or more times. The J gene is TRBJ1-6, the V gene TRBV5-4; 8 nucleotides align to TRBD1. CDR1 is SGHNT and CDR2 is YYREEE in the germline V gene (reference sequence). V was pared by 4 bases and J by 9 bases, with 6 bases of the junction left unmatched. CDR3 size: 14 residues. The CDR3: CASSLQQGGSPLHF. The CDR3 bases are TGTGCCAGCAGCCTGCAACAGGGGGGTTCACCCCTCCACTTT.

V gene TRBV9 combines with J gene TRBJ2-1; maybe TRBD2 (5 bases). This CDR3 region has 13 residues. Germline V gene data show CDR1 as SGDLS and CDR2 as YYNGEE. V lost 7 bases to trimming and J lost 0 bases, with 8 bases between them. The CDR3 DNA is TGTGCCAGCGGCGGGTACTCCTACAATGAGCAGTTCTTC. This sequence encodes CASGGYSYNEQFF.

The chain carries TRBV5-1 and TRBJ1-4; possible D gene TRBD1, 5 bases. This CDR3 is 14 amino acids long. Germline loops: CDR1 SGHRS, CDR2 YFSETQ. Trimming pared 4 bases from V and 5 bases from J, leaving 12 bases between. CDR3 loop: CASSDRQKNEKLFF. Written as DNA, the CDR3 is TGCGCCAGCAGCGATAGACAGAAAAATGAAAAACTGTTTTTT.

In DNA form, the CDR3 reads TGTGCCAGCAGCTTAGGGGCGGGCGCGGGTTCACCCCTCCACTTT. This encodes CASSLGAGAGSPLHF. J is TRBJ1-6 and V is TRBV7-3; possible D gene TRBD1, 5 bases. V lost 2 bases and J 9 bases, leaving 14 bases between the germline ends. The CDR3 extends over 15 amino acids. The V gene's germline CDR1 is SGHTA and CDR2 FQGTGA. Combining the CDR3 with reference TRBV7-3 and TRBJ1-6 gives the whole variable domain GAGVSQTPSNKVTEKGKYVELRCDPISGHTALYWYRQSLGQGPEFLIYFQGTGAADDSGLPNDRFFAVRPEGSVSTLKIQRTERGDSAVYLCASSLGAGAGSPLHFGNGTRLTVT.

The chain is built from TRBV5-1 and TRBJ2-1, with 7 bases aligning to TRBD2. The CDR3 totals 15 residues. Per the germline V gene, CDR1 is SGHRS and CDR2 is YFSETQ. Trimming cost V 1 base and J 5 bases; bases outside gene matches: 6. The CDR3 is CASSLQSGANNEQFF. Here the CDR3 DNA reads TGCGCCAGCAGCTTGCAAAGCGGGGCCAACAATGAGCAGTTCTTC.

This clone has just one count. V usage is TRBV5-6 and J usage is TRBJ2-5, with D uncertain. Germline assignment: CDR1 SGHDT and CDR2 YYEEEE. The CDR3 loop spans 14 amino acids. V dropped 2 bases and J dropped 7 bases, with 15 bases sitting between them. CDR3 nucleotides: TGTGCCAGCAGCTTCTCAGGCGCCAAGAGGACCCAGTACTTC. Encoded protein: CASSFSGAKRTQYF. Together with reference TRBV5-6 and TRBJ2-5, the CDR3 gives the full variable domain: DAGVTQSPTHLIKTRGQQVTLRCSPKSGHDTVSWYQQALGQGPQFIFQYYEEEERQRGNFPDRFSGHQFPNYSSELNVNALLLGDSALYLCASSFSGAKRTQYFGPGTRLLVL.

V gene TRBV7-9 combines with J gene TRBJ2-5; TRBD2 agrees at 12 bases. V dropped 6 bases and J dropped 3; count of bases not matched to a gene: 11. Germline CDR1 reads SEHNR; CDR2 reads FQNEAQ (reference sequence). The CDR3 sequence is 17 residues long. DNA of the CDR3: TGTGCCAGCAGTTCAAAAAAACTAGCGGGGGGAGAAGAGACCCAGTACTTC. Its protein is CASSSKKLAGGEETQYF.

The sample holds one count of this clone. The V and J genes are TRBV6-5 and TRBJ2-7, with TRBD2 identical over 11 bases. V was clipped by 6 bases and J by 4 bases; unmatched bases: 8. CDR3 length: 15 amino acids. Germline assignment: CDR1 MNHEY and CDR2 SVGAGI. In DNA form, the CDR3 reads TGTGCCAGCAGACTCACCGGGACTAGCGGTTACGAGCAGTACTTC. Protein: CASRLTGTSGYEQYF.

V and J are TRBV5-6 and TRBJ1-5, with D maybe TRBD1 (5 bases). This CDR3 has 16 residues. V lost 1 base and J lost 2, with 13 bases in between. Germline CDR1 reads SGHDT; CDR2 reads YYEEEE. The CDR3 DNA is TGTGCCAGCAGCTTGAGGGCGGGGCCGGGCAATCAGCCCCAGCATTTT. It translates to CASSLRAGPGNQPQHF. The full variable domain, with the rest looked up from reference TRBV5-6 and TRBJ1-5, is DAGVTQSPTHLIKTRGQQVTLRCSPKSGHDTVSWYQQALGQGPQFIFQYYEEEERQRGNFPDRFSGHQFPNYSSELNVNALLLGDSALYLCASSLRAGPGNQPQHFGDGTRLSIL.

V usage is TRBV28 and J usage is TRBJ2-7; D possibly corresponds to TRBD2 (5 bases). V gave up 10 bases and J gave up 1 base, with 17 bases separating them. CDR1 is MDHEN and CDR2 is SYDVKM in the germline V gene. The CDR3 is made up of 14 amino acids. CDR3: CATATRVGSYEQYF. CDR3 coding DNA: TGTGCCACCGCAACTAGGGTTGGGTCCTACGAGCAGTACTTC. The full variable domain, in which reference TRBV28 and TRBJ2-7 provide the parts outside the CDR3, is DVKVTQSSRYLVKRTGEKVFLECVQDMDHENMFWYRQDPGLGLRLIYFSYDVKMKEKGDIPEGYSVSREKKERFSLILESASTNQTSMYLCATATRVGSYEQYFGPGTRLTVT.

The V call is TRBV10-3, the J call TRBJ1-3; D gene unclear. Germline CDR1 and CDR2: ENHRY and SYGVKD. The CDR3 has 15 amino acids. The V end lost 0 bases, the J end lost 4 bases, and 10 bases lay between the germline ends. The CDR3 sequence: CAISESRPAGNTIYF. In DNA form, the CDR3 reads TGTGCCATCAGTGAGTCGAGACCGGCGGGAAACACCATATATTTT.

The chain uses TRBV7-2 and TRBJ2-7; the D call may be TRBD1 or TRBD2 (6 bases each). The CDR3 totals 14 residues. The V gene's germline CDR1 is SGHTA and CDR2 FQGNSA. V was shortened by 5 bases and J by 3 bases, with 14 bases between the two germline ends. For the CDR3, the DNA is TGTGCCAGCAGCCCGCGAGGGGGGCTCTACGAGCAGTACTTC. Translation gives CASSPRGGLYEQYF.

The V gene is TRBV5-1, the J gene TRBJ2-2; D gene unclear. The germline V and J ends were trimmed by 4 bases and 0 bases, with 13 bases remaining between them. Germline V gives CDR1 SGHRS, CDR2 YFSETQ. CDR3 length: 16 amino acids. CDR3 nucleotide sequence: TGCGCCAGCAGCCCTGGGCGCGGTACGAACACCGGGGAGCTGTTTTTT. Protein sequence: CASSPGRGTNTGELFF.

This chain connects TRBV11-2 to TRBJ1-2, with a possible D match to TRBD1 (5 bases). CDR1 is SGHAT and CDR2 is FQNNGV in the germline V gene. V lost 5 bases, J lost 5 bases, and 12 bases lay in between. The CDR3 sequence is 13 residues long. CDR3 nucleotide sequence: TGTGCCAGCAGCCCCATTCAGGGTTATGGCTACACCTTC. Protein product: CASSPIQGYGYTF. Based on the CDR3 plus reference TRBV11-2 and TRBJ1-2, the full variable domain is EAGVAQSPRYKIIEKRQSVAFWCNPISGHATLYWYQQILGQGPKLLIQFQNNGVVDDSQLPKDRFSAERLKGVDSTLKIQPAKLEDSAVYLCASSPIQGYGYTFGSGTRLTVV.

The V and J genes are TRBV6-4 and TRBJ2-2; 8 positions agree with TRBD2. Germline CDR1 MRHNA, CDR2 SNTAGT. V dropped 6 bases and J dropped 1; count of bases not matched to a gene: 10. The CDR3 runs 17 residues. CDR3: CASSPGSGGMNTGELFF. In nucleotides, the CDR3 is TGTGCCAGCAGCCCCGGGAGCGGGGGAATGAACACCGGGGAGCTGTTTTTT.

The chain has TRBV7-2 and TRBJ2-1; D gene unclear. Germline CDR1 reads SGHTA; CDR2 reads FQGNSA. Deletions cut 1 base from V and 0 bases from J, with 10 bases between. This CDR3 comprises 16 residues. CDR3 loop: CASSLVPGHSYNEQFF. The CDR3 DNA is TGTGCCAGCAGCTTAGTGCCGGGCCACTCCTACAATGAGCAGTTCTTC.

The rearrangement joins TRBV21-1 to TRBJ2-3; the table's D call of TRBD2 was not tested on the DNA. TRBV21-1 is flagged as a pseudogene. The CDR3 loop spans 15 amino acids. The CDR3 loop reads CASSRPGLGGYTQYF. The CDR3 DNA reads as TGTGCCAGCAGCCGACCGGGGCTCGGGGGTTATACGCAGTATTTT.

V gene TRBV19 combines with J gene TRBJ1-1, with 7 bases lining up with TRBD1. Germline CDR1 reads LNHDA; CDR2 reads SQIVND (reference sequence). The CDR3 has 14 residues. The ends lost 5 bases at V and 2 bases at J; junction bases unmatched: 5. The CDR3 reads CASSSGTANTEAFF. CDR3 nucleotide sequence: TGTGCCAGTAGTTCCGGGACAGCAAACACTGAAGCTTTCTTT.

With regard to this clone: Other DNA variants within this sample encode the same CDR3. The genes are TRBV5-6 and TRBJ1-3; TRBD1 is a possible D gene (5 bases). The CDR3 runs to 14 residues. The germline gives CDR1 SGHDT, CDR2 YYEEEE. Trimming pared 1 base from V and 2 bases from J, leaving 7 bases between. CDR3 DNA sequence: TGTGCCAGCAGCTTGAGGGGCCCTGGAAACACCATATATTTT. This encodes CASSLRGPGNTIYF. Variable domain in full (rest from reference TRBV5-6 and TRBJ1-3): DAGVTQSPTHLIKTRGQQVTLRCSPKSGHDTVSWYQQALGQGPQFIFQYYEEEERQRGNFPDRFSGHQFPNYSSELNVNALLLGDSALYLCASSLRGPGNTIYFGEGSWLTVV.

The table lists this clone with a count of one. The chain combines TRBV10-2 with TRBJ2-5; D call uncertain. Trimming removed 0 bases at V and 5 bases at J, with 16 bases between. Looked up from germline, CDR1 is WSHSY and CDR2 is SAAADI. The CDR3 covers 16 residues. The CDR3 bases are TGCGCCAGCAGTGAGTCGCGAGAGCTCCCTCAGGAGACCCAGTACTTC. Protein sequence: CASSESRELPQETQYF.

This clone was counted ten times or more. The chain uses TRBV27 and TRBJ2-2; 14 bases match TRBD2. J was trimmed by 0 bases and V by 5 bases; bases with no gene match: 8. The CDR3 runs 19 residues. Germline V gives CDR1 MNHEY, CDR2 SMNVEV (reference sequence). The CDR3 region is CASSPGTSGRPTNTGELFF. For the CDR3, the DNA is TGTGCCAGCAGTCCCGGGACTAGCGGGAGACCCACGAACACCGGGGAGCTGTTTTTT.

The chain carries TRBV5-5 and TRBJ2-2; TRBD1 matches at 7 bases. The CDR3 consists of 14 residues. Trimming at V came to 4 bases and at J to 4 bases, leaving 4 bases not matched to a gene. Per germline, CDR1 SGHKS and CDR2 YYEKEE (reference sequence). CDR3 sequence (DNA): TGTGCCAGCAGCCTGGGACAGCGCACCGGGGAGCTGTTTTTT. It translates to CASSLGQRTGELFF.

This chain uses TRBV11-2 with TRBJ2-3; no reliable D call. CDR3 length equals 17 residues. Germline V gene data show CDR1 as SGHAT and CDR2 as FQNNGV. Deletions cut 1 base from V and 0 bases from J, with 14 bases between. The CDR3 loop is CASSLVGATRSTDTQYF. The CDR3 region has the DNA TGTGCCAGCAGCTTAGTAGGCGCTACCAGAAGCACAGATACGCAGTATTTT.

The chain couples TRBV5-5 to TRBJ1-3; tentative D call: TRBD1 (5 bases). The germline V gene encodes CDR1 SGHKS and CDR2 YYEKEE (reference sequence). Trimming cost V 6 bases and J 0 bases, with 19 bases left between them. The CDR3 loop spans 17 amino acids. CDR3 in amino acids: CASTFGIGGISGNTIYF. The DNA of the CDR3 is TGTGCCAGCACCTTTGGGATCGGGGGGATCTCTGGAAACACCATATATTTT.

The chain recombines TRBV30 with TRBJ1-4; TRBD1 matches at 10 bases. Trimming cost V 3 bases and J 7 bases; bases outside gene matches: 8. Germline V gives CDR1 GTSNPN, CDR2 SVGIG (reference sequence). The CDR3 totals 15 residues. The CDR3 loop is CAWRKPGQGIEKLFF. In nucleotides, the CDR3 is TGTGCCTGGAGGAAACCGGGACAGGGGATTGAAAAACTGTTTTTT.

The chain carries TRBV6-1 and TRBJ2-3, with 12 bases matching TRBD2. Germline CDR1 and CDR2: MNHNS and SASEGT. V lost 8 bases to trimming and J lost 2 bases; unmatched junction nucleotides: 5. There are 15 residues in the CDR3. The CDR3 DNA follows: TGTGCCAGCGGACTAGCGGGATATATCACAGATACGCAGTATTTT. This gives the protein CASGLAGYITDTQYF.

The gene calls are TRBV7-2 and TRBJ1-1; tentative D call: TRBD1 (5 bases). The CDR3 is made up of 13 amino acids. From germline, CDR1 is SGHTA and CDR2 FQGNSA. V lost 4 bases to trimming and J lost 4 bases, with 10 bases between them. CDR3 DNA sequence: TGTGCCAGCAGCTCGGAGGGGACCACTGAAGCTTTCTTT. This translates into CASSSEGTTEAFF. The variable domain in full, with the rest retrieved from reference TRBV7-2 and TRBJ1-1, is GAGVSQSPSNKVTEKGKDVELRCDPISGHTALYWYRQSLGQGLEFLIYFQGNSAPDKSGLPSDRFSAERTGGSVSTLTIQRTQQEDSAVYLCASSSEGTTEAFFGQGTRLTVV.

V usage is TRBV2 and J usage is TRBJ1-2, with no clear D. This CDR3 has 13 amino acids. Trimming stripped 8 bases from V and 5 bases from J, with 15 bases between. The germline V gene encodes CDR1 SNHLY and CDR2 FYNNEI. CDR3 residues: CASSGLGVYGYTF. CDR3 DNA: TGTGCCAGCTCTGGCCTTGGGGTGTATGGCTACACCTTC. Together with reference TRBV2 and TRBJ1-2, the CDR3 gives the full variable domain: EPEVTQTPSHQVTQMGQEVILRCVPISNHLYFYWYRQILGQKVEFLVSFYNNEISEKSEIFDDQFSVERPDGSNFTLKIRSTKLEDSAMYFCASSGLGVYGYTFGSGTRLTVV.

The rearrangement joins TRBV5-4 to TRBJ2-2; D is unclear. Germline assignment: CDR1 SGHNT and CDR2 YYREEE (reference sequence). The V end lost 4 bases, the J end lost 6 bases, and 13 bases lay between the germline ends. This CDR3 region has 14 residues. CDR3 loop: CASSNTKVSGELFF. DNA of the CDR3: TGTGCCAGCAGCAACACGAAGGTATCCGGGGAGCTGTTTTTT.

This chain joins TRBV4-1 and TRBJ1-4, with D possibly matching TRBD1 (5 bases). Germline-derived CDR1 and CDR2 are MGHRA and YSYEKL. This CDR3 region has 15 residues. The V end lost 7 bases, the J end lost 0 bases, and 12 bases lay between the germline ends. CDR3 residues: CASTEGFATNEKLFF. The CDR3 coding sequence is TGCGCCAGCACCGAGGGGTTTGCAACTAATGAAAAACTGTTTTTT.

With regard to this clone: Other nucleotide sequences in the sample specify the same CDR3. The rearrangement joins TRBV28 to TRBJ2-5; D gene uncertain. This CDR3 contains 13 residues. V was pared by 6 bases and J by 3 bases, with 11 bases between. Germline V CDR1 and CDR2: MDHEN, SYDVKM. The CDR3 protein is CASSLTGKETQYF. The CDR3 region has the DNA TGTGCCAGCAGCTTGACCGGCAAAGAGACCCAGTACTTC.